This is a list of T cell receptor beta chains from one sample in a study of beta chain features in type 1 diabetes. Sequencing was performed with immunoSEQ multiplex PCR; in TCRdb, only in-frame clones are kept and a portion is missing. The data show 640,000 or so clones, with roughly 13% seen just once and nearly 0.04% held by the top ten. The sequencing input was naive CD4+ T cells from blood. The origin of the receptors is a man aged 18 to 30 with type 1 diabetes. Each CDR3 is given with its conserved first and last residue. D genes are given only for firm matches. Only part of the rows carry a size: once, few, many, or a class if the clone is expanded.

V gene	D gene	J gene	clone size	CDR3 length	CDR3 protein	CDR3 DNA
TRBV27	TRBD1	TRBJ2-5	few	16	CASSLGPGQGLETQYF	TGTGCCAGCAGTTTAGGCCCGGGACAGGGGCTGGAGACCCAGTACTTC
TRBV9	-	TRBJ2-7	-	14	CASSRGRASYEQYF	TGTGCCAGCAGCAGGGGCAGGGCCTCCTACGAGCAGTACTTC
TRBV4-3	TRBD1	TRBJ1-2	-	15	CASSQVTGGGYGYTF	TGCGCCAGCAGCCAAGTAACAGGGGGAGGCTATGGCTACACCTTC
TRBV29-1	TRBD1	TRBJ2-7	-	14	CSVSPGQGVHEQYF	TGCAGCGTTTCCCCGGGACAGGGGGTTCACGAGCAGTACTTC
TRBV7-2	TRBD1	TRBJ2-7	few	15	CASSITGTGGQLPYF	TGTGCCAGCAGCATAACCGGGACAGGGGGACAACTGCCGTACTTC
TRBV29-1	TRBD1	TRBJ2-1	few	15	CSVDPSGTGYNEQFF	TGCAGCGTTGATCCTTCCGGGACAGGGTACAATGAGCAGTTCTTC
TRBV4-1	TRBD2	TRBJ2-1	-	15	CASSRKSGDGNEQFF	TGCGCCAGCAGTAGGAAAAGCGGGGATGGGAATGAGCAGTTCTTC
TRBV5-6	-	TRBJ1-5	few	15	CASSQGRFSNQPQHF	TGTGCCAGCAGCCAGGGACGGTTTAGCAATCAGCCCCAGCATTTT
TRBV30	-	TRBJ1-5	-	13	CASSRGQNQPQHF	TGTGCTTCGTCCCGGGGGCAGAATCAGCCCCAGCATTTT
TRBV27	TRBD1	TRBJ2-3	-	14	CASSLSTGSDTQYF	TGTGCCAGCAGTCTCTCGACAGGGTCAGATACGCAGTATTTT
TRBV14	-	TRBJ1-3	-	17	CASSYLSYTSSGNTIYF	TGTGCCAGCAGCTACCTCTCTTACACAAGCTCTGGAAACACCATATATTTT
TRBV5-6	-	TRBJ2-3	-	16	CASSLGPGTSTDTQYF	TGTGCCAGCAGCTTGGGCCCCGGGACTAGCACAGATACGCAGTATTTT
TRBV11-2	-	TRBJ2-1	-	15	CASSFRLSSYNEQFF	TGTGCCAGCAGCTTTCGGCTTAGCTCCTACAATGAGCAGTTCTTC
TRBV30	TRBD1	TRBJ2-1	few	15	CAWSPPRGISNEQFF	TGTGCCTGGTCTCCCCCCAGGGGGATATCCAATGAGCAGTTCTTC
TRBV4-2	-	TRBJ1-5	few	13	CASSQEGGQPQHF	TGTGCCAGCAGCCAAGAGGGCGGTCAGCCCCAGCATTTT
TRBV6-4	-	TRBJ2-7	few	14	CASSDLRNSYEQYF	TGTGCCAGCAGTGATCTGAGAAACTCCTACGAGCAGTACTTC
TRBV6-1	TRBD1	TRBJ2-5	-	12	CASPSGGETQYF	TGTGCCAGCCCTTCAGGGGGAGAGACCCAGTACTTC
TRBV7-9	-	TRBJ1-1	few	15	CASRPPRQVNTEAFF	TGTGCCAGCAGACCCCCCCGGCAAGTGAACACTGAAGCTTTCTTT
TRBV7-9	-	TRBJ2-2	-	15	CASSLGEKVTGELFF	TGTGCCAGCAGCTTAGGCGAGAAGGTCACCGGGGAGCTGTTTTTT
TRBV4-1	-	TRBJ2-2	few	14	CASSQRGWTGELFF	TGCGCCAGCAGCCAAAGGGGATGGACCGGGGAGCTGTTTTTT
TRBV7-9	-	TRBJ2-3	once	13	CASQGLSTDTQYF	TGTGCCAGCCAAGGACTCAGCACAGATACGCAGTATTTT
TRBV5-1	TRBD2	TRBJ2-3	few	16	CASSIGLATSTDTQYF	TGCGCCAGCAGCATTGGACTAGCGACGAGCACAGATACGCAGTATTTT
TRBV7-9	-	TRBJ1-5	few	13	CASSLEGHQPQHF	TGTGCCAGCAGCTTGGAAGGACATCAGCCCCAGCATTTT
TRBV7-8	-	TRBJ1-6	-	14	CASSLEGNNSPLHF	TGTGCCAGCAGCTTAGAGGGGAATAATTCACCCCTCCACTTT
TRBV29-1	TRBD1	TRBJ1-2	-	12	CSVGATGSGYTF	TGCAGCGTTGGCGCGACAGGGTCTGGCTACACCTTC
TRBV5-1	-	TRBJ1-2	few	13	CASSFGGSDGYTF	TGCGCCAGCAGCTTCGGGGGTTCGGATGGCTACACCTTC
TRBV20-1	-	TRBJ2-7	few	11	CSATVSYEQYF	TGCAGTGCTACCGTCTCCTACGAGCAGTACTTC
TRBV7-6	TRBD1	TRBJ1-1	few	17	CASSFTWTGELDTEAFF	TGTGCCAGCAGCTTTACCTGGACAGGGGAGCTTGACACTGAAGCTTTCTTT
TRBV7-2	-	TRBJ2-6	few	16	CASSLVDAAGANVLTF	TGTGCCAGCAGCTTAGTGGACGCCGCTGGGGCCAACGTCCTGACTTTC
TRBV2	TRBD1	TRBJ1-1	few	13	CASTGQVNTEAFF	TGTGCCAGCACGGGACAGGTGAACACTGAAGCTTTCTTT
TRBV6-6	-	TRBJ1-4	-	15	CASSERGIQEEKLFF	TGTGCCAGCAGTGAGAGGGGAATTCAGGAAGAAAAACTGTTTTTT
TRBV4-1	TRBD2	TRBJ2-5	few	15	CASSRAGGWGETQYF	TGCGCCAGCAGCCGAGCGGGGGGCTGGGGGGAGACCCAGTACTTC
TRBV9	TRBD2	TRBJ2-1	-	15	CASSPTREGYNEQFF	TGTGCCAGCAGCCCGACAAGGGAGGGCTACAATGAGCAGTTCTTC
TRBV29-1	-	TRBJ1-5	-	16	CSVGEYRDGSNQPQHF	TGCAGCGTTGGGGAGTACAGGGATGGTAGCAATCAGCCCCAGCATTTT
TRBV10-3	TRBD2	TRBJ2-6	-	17	CAISGIAGTSGANVLTF	TGTGCCATCAGTGGGATAGCGGGGACTTCGGGGGCCAACGTCCTGACTTTC
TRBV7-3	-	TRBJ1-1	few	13	CASSLWGNTEAFF	TGTGCCAGCAGCTTATGGGGGAACACTGAAGCTTTCTTT
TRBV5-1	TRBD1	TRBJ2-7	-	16	CASSTGQGLSSYEQYF	TGCGCCAGCAGCACCGGACAGGGTTTGAGCTCCTACGAGCAGTACTTC
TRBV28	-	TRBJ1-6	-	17	CASSSYGQSSYNSPLHF	TGTGCCAGCAGCAGCTACGGTCAGAGCTCCTATAATTCACCCCTCCACTTT
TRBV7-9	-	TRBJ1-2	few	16	CASSSSYPAIIYGYTF	TGTGCCAGCAGCTCCTCTTATCCGGCTATCATCTATGGCTACACCTTC
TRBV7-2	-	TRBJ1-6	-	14	CASSLGQKGAPLHF	TGTGCCAGCAGCTTAGGGCAAAAGGGGGCACCCCTCCACTTT
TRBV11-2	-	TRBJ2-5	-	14	CASSPRTARETQYF	TGTGCCAGCAGCCCGCGGACAGCGCGAGAGACCCAGTACTTC
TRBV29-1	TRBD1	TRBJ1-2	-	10	CSVSGQEQSF	TGCAGCGTCTCGGGACAGGAACAGTCCTTC
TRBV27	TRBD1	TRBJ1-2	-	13	CAVWGTGGYGYTF	TGTGCCGTTTGGGGGACAGGGGGTTATGGCTACACCTTC
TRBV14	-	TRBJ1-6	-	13	CASSLRLGSPLHF	TGTGCCAGCAGCCTCCGCCTGGGTTCACCCCTCCACTTT
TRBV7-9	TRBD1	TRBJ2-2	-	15	CASSTGQGSTGELFF	TGTGCCAGCAGCACAGGACAGGGATCAACCGGGGAGCTGTTTTTT
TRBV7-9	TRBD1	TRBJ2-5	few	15	CASSAQTGGQETQYF	TGTGCCAGCAGCGCCCAGACAGGGGGCCAAGAGACCCAGTACTTC
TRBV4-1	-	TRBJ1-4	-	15	CASSQTGITNEKLFF	TGCGCCAGCAGCCAAACAGGGATTACTAATGAAAAACTGTTTTTT
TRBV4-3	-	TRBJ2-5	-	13	CASSQDRREAQYF	TGCGCCAGCAGCCAAGACAGACGCGAGGCCCAGTACTTC
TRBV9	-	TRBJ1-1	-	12	CASSVPEFEAFF	TGTGCCAGCAGCGTACCGGAATTTGAAGCTTTCTTT
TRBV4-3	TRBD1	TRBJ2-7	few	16	CASSQALDRGAYEQYF	TGCGCCAGCAGCCAAGCCCTTGACAGGGGAGCCTACGAGCAGTACTTC
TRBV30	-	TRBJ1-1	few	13	CAWSVLRNTEAFF	TGTGCCTGGAGTGTACTTCGAAACACTGAAGCTTTCTTT
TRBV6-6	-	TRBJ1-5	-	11	CASSQQSAQHF	TGTGCCAGCAGCCAACAGAGTGCCCAGCATTTT
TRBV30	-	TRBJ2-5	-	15	CAWSVRSSSTGTQYF	TGTGCCTGGAGTGTACGGTCTAGCTCGACAGGGACCCAGTACTTC
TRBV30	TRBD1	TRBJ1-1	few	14	CAWSRGQGNTEAFF	TGTGCCTGGAGTCGAGGACAGGGGAACACTGAAGCTTTCTTT
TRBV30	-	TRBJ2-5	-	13	CAWSGDYQETQYF	TGTGCCTGGAGTGGGGACTACCAAGAGACCCAGTACTTC
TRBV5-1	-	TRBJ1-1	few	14	CASSSGTLNTEAFF	TGCGCCAGCAGCTCCGGGACTCTAAACACTGAAGCTTTCTTT